These 28 T cell receptor beta chains were sequenced from one sample in a study of blood T cell repertoires in COVID-19. Using immunoSEQ multiplex PCR, the repertoire was profiled, and TCRdb retains in-frame clones only, with some absent. This repertoire shows 150,000 to 170,000 clones, roughly four fifths found once; its top ten account for about 12%. The sample taken for sequencing was peripheral blood. These receptors were taken from a woman aged 55-69 years with COVID-19, enrolled during active disease.

DNA of the CDR3: TGTGCCAGCACCCAGGGGGAGTCCTACGAGCAGTACTTC. It encodes CASTQGESYEQYF. This chain uses TRBV2 with TRBJ2-7; 7 bases line up with TRBD1. Germline V CDR1 and CDR2: SNHLY, FYNNEI. V was pared by 7 bases and J by 1 base, with 4 bases of the junction left unmatched. The CDR3 is made up of 13 amino acids.

This chain joins TRBV4-2 and TRBJ1-4; TRBD1 aligns across 8 bases. CDR1 is LGHNA, CDR2 YNFKEQ, per germline. The junction had 4 bases not matched to a gene; V was cut back by 4 bases and J by 0 bases. The CDR3 is 16 residues long. The chain's CDR3 is CASSRPQGATNEKLFF. CDR3 DNA sequence: TGTGCCAGCAGCCGCCCACAGGGGGCAACTAATGAAAAACTGTTTTTT.

V is TRBV3-1 (or the pseudogene TRBV3-2) and J is TRBJ2-1; the D gene is possibly TRBD1 (6 bases). The CDR3 loop spans 15 amino acids. CDR1 is LGHDT, CDR2 YNNKEL, per germline (reference sequence). Between the trimmed V and J ends, which lost 0 bases and 1 base, there was a span of 7 bases. DNA for the CDR3: TGTGCCAGCAGCCAAGACAGGGGTTCCTACAATGAGCAGTTCTTC. Its translation: CASSQDRGSYNEQFF.

The chain carries TRBV24-1 and TRBJ2-3; 10 nucleotides align to TRBD1. After removal of 3 bases from V and 4 bases from J, the junction contained 3 bases not matched to a gene. This CDR3 has 15 residues. Germline lookup yields CDR1 KGHDR and CDR2 SFDVKD. The CDR3 loop is CATSDTGQGADTQYF. In DNA form, the CDR3 reads TGTGCCACCAGTGATACCGGACAGGGGGCAGATACGCAGTATTTT.

The chain couples TRBV5-1 to TRBJ1-4; D might be TRBD1 (6 bases). Germline values: CDR1 SGHRS, CDR2 YFSETQ. Trimming removed 4 bases at V and 4 bases at J, with 11 bases between. The CDR3 totals 14 residues. The CDR3 reads CASSQDSYNEKLFF. The CDR3, as DNA: TGCGCCAGCAGCCAGGACAGTTATAATGAAAAACTGTTTTTT.

This clone was seen just once. The chain combines TRBV7-9 with TRBJ2-7, with TRBD1 matching over 9 bases. Germline V CDR1 and CDR2: SEHNR, FQNEAQ (reference sequence). Trimming removed 1 base from V and 4 bases from J; junction bases left unmatched: 8. The CDR3 sequence is 16 residues long. CDR3 protein: CASSLVTGGGVYEQYF. The CDR3 DNA reads TGTGCCAGCAGCTTAGTTACAGGGGGCGGCGTATACGAGCAGTACTTC.

This chain uses TRBV6-6 with TRBJ1-1; unclear D gene. Trimming cost V 7 bases and J 1 base, with 10 bases left between them. The CDR3 has 13 amino acids. Germline V gene sequence: CDR1 MNHNY, CDR2 SVGAGI (reference sequence). CDR3 bases: TGTGCCAGCACCCAGACTGGGAACACTGAAGCTTTCTTT. Translating it yields CASTQTGNTEAFF.

The chain carries TRBV27 and TRBJ2-5; 10 nucleotides line up with TRBD2. The germline CDR1 and CDR2 sequences are MNHEY and SMNVEV (reference sequence). The CDR3 contains 15 residues. With 4 bases clipped from V and 4 bases from J, the junction kept 6 bases outside the gene matches. CDR3: CASSWRAGGRETQYF. DNA of the CDR3: TGTGCCAGCAGTTGGAGAGCGGGGGGGCGAGAGACCCAGTACTTC.

This chain uses TRBV18 with TRBJ1-3; D uncertain. Per the germline V gene, CDR1 is KGHSH and CDR2 is LQKENI. The V end was cut by 3 bases, the J end by 0 bases, with 9 bases between. The CDR3 consists of 15 residues. The CDR3 coding sequence is TGTGCCAGCTCACCTTCAGGCGACTCTGGAAACACCATATATTTT. Translation gives CASSPSGDSGNTIYF.

The V call is TRBV5-1, the J call TRBJ1-6; no firm D call. The CDR3 is 14 amino acids. Germline lookup yields CDR1 SGHRS and CDR2 YFSETQ. V gave up 6 bases and J gave up 5 bases, with 12 bases separating them. The CDR3 coding sequence is TGCGCCAGCAAATTGGCTCGGGATAATTCACCCCTCCACTTT. Translation gives CASKLARDNSPLHF. The entire variable domain, with the rest obtained from reference TRBV5-1 and TRBJ1-6, is as follows: KAGVTQTPRYLIKTRGQQVTLSCSPISGHRSVSWYQQTPGQGLQFLFEYFSETQRNKGNFPGRFSGRQFSNSRSEMNVSTLELGDSALYLCASKLARDNSPLHFGNGTRLTVT.

This chain uses TRBV11-2 with TRBJ2-7; no clear D gene. The CDR3 sequence is 12 residues long. V was pared by 5 bases and J by 7 bases, with 12 bases between. CDR1 and CDR2 (germline): SGHAT, FQNNGV. The chain's CDR3 is CASSRLLREQYF. The CDR3 coding sequence is TGTGCCAGCAGCCGCCTCCTAAGAGAGCAGTACTTC.

This chain connects TRBV18 to TRBJ1-5; D gene unclear. Germline CDR1 and CDR2: KGHSH and LQKENI. Trimming left V 4 bases short and J 3 bases short, with 7 bases between. The CDR3 consists of 13 residues. CDR3 sequence (DNA): TGTGCCAGCTCACAACAGTCCAATCAGCCCCAGCATTTT. The encoded protein is CASSQQSNQPQHF.

This clone was counted a single time. The J gene is TRBJ2-6, the V gene TRBV5-1; unclear D gene. The CDR3 has 16 amino acids. The germline gives CDR1 SGHRS, CDR2 YFSETQ. Trimming cost V 1 base and J 0 bases, with 8 bases left between them. CDR3 in DNA: TGCGCCAGCAGCTTGTTTGAGAACTCTGGGGCCAACGTCCTGACTTTC. Encoded protein: CASSLFENSGANVLTF.

The V gene is TRBV19, the J gene TRBJ2-1; unclear D gene. In germline, CDR1 is LNHDA, CDR2 SQIVND (reference sequence). This CDR3 spans 16 amino acids. Trimming pared 6 bases from V and 2 bases from J, leaving 17 bases between. CDR3 in amino acids: CASRDRLRTPYNEQFF. As DNA, the CDR3 is TGTGCCAGTAGGGATAGACTGCGCACTCCCTACAATGAGCAGTTCTTC.

There are a few counts of this clone. This sequence joins TRBV5-1 and TRBJ2-7, with D possibly TRBD2 on 6 matching bases. Germline V CDR1 and CDR2: SGHRS, YFSETQ. The V and J ends lost 0 bases and 6 bases respectively, with 16 bases between them. The CDR3 is 15 residues long. CDR3 protein: CASSLDGSGRSEQYF. The CDR3, as DNA: TGCGCCAGCAGCTTGGATGGTTCGGGGAGGAGCGAGCAGTACTTC. Full variable domain (outside the CDR3, taken from reference TRBV5-1 and TRBJ2-7): KAGVTQTPRYLIKTRGQQVTLSCSPISGHRSVSWYQQTPGQGLQFLFEYFSETQRNKGNFPGRFSGRQFSNSRSEMNVSTLELGDSALYLCASSLDGSGRSEQYFGPGTRLTVT.

This clone came up once. The chain joins TRBV6-4 to TRBJ2-1; 9 positions match TRBD1. Germline V gene lookup returns CDR1 MRHNA and CDR2 SNTAGT. The V gene end was trimmed by 3 bases and the J gene end by 5 bases; junction bases not matched to a gene: 5. The CDR3 totals 15 residues. As DNA, the CDR3 is TGTGCCAGCAGTGAGGACAGGGGCTACGACAATGAGCAGTTCTTC. It is translated as CASSEDRGYDNEQFF.

This clone is a singleton in its sample. The chain uses TRBV6-5 and TRBJ2-7; 8 positions match TRBD1. V was clipped by 4 bases and J by 3 bases; unmatched bases: 5. This CDR3 has 14 amino acids. Germline V gene lookup returns CDR1 MNHEY and CDR2 SVGAGI. CDR3 DNA: TGTGCCAGCAGTTTGACAGGGGATTACTACGAGCAGTACTTC. It translates to CASSLTGDYYEQYF.

This clone was seen only once. J is TRBJ2-7 and V is TRBV10-3; TRBD1 is a possible D gene (6 bases). This CDR3 comprises 13 residues. V gave up 5 bases and J gave up 2 bases, with 10 bases separating them. The germline V gene has CDR1 ENHRY and CDR2 SYGVKD. CDR3 sequence reads: CAISKDSTYEQYV. For the CDR3, the DNA is TGTGCCATCAGTAAGGACAGCACCTACGAGCAGTACGTC.

This chain connects TRBV5-1 to TRBJ2-2, with 7 bases identical to TRBD1. The ends lost 6 bases at V and 4 bases at J; junction bases unmatched: 6. The CDR3 loop spans 14 amino acids. CDR1 SGHRS and CDR2 YFSETQ come from the germline V gene. CDR3 nucleotide sequence: TGCGCCAGCATCGACAGGGTCGGCACCGGGGAGCTGTTTTTT. Protein: CASIDRVGTGELFF. The full variable domain, with the rest looked up from reference TRBV5-1 and TRBJ2-2, is KAGVTQTPRYLIKTRGQQVTLSCSPISGHRSVSWYQQTPGQGLQFLFEYFSETQRNKGNFPGRFSGRQFSNSRSEMNVSTLELGDSALYLCASIDRVGTGELFFGEGSRLTVL.

This clone occurred once. This chain connects TRBV2 to TRBJ2-7, with a tentative D call TRBD1 (6 bases). CDR3 length equals 15 residues. Germline V CDR1 and CDR2: SNHLY, FYNNEI. Trimming left V 7 bases short and J 4 bases short, with 20 bases between. In DNA, the CDR3 is TGTGCCAGCATTCCGACAGGACTTAGCAGGTACGAGCAGTACGTC. As protein: CASIPTGLSRYEQYV.

The chain is built from TRBV3-1 (or the pseudogene TRBV3-2) and TRBJ2-5; D might be TRBD1 (5 bases). The CDR3 is made up of 13 amino acids. V lost 4 bases to trimming and J lost 6 bases, with 12 bases between them. The germline gives CDR1 LGHDT, CDR2 YNNKEL (reference sequence). In nucleotides, the CDR3 is TGTGCCAGCAGCCTTAGCCCGGACAAGACCCAGTACTTC. Amino acids: CASSLSPDKTQYF.

This rearrangement joins TRBV27 to TRBJ1-2; D remains ambiguous. The CDR3 runs to 13 residues. The germline V gene has CDR1 MNHEY and CDR2 SMNVEV (reference sequence). Trimming stripped 2 bases from V and 8 bases from J, with 12 bases between. The CDR3 region has the DNA TGTGCCAGCAGTTTAGGCGGAGGGCAGGGCTACACCTTC. This codes for CASSLGGGQGYTF.

The chain is built from TRBV7-8 and TRBJ2-1; possible D gene TRBD1, 6 bases. V shed 5 bases and J shed 3 bases, with 11 bases lying between them. The germline gives CDR1 SGHVS, CDR2 FQNEAQ. This CDR3 has 14 amino acids. CDR3 DNA sequence: TGTGCCAGCAGCCGACCGGACAGCTACAATGAGCAGTTCTTC. This sequence encodes CASSRPDSYNEQFF.

This clone was detected a few times. CDR3 sequence reads: CATSDSGLGDTQYF. The CDR3 DNA follows: TGTGCCACCAGTGATTCTGGACTAGGTGATACGCAGTATTTT. The rearrangement uses TRBV24-1 and TRBJ2-3; 7 positions match TRBD2. Germline trimming cut 2 bases from V and 6 bases from J; bases unmatched to any gene: 4. The CDR3 sequence is 14 residues long. Germline-derived CDR1 and CDR2 are KGHDR and SFDVKD.

The chain is built from TRBV3-1 (or the pseudogene TRBV3-2) and TRBJ1-5; D possibly corresponds to TRBD1 (5 bases). This CDR3 comprises 15 residues. V lost 1 base and J lost 7, with 14 bases in between. CDR1 is LGHDT, CDR2 YNNKEL, per germline (reference sequence). The CDR3 sequence: CASSQGQGSFQPQHF. CDR3 coding DNA: TGTGCCAGCAGCCAAGGGCAGGGATCTTTCCAGCCCCAGCATTTT.

In regard to this clone: The sample holds other DNA sequences that translate to the same CDR3. This chain links TRBV7-3 with TRBJ2-1; D may be TRBD2 (6 bases). The CDR3 has 14 residues. The V and J ends lost 5 bases and 7 bases respectively, with 15 bases between them. Germline V gene data show CDR1 as SGHTA and CDR2 as FQGTGA. The CDR3 coding sequence is TGTGCCAGCAGCCCCTCCGGGGGTGTAAATGAGCAGTTCTTC. As protein: CASSPSGGVNEQFF. Drawing the rest from reference TRBV7-3 and TRBJ2-1, the complete variable domain is GAGVSQTPSNKVTEKGKYVELRCDPISGHTALYWYRQSLGQGPEFLIYFQGTGAADDSGLPNDRFFAVRPEGSVSTLKIQRTERGDSAVYLCASSPSGGVNEQFFGPGTRLTVL.

The V call is TRBV5-1, the J call TRBJ1-2; D may be TRBD1 (6 bases). This CDR3 is 18 amino acids long. Trimming pared 5 bases from V and 4 bases from J, leaving 27 bases between. Per germline, CDR1 SGHRS and CDR2 YFSETQ. CDR3 sequence: CASSYIGQWEPGSYGYTF. The CDR3 DNA follows: TGCGCCAGCAGTTACATCGGACAGTGGGAACCCGGGTCCTATGGCTACACCTTC. Together with reference TRBV5-1 and TRBJ1-2, the CDR3 gives the full variable domain: KAGVTQTPRYLIKTRGQQVTLSCSPISGHRSVSWYQQTPGQGLQFLFEYFSETQRNKGNFPGRFSGRQFSNSRSEMNVSTLELGDSALYLCASSYIGQWEPGSYGYTFGSGTRLTVV.

The rearrangement links TRBV3-1 (or the pseudogene TRBV3-2) to TRBJ1-2, with D perhaps matching TRBD1 (5 bases). Trimming removed 5 bases at V and 5 bases at J, with 6 bases between. Germline V gives CDR1 LGHDT, CDR2 YNNKEL (reference sequence). CDR3 size: 11 residues. CDR3 amino acids: CASSSGYGYTF. The CDR3 nucleotides are TGTGCCAGCAGCTCAGGGTATGGCTACACCTTC.